These T cell receptor beta chains were read from a single sample in a study of blood T cell repertoires in COVID-19. Repertoires were generated with immunoSEQ multiplex PCR, while TCRdb's copy carries only in-frame clones and drops some. The sample contains about 180,000 clones, roughly three quarters of which appear only once. What was sequenced was peripheral blood. These receptors were collected from a woman of 80 years or more with COVID-19, enrolled during active disease. The CDR3 runs from the conserved cysteine through the conserved F or W. The D gene is left open where the match is weak. Size tells how often a clone was seen (once, few, many) or the class of an expanded clone, and some rows leave it out.

TRBV5-4	.	.	TRBJ1-2	TGTGCCAGCAGCTTGGCGGTTTATTGGGGAGCCACTGCAAGAAACTATGGCTACACCTTC	CASSLAVYWGATARNYGYTF
TRBV2	.	TRBD1	TRBJ1-6	TGTGCCGGCAGACAGGGGAGTAATTCACCCCTCCACTTT	CAGRQGSNSPLHF
TRBV15	.	.	TRBJ2-1	TGTGCCACCAGCGAAGCGGTACCCACCTACAATGAGCAGTTCTTC	CATSEAVPTYNEQFF
TRBV18	.	.	TRBJ1-6	TGTGCCAGCTCAGACGGGGGGGGACGGTCACCCCTCCACTTT	CASSDGGGRSPLHF
TRBV6-5	.	.	TRBJ2-7	TGTGCCAGCAGTCTAATGCCAGGGGACGAGCAGTACTTC	CASSLMPGDEQYF
TRBV6-5	once	TRBD1	TRBJ2-7	TGTGCCAGCAGACCGGACAGGGTTGTCTCCTACGAGCAGTACTTC	CASRPDRVVSYEQYF
TRBV27	.	TRBD1	TRBJ1-2	TGTGCCAGCAGTCGCCGCAGGGGGCTGTATGGCTACACCTTC	CASSRRRGLYGYTF
TRBV2	once	TRBD1	TRBJ2-3	TGTGCCAGCAGTGACGGGGACAGGGTTACAGATACGCAGTATTTT	CASSDGDRVTDTQYF
TRBV7-9	.	.	TRBJ2-7	TGTGCCAGCAGCTTACCAGGGGACATGGGCGAGCAGTACTTC	CASSLPGDMGEQYF
TRBV28	.	.	TRBJ2-1	TGTGCCAGCAGAAAGCTACTTGATGCCTACAATGAGCAGTTCTTC	CASRKLLDAYNEQFF
TRBV4-2	few	.	TRBJ2-6	TGTGCCAGCAGCGTACAGGGCGGCGGGGCCAACGTCCTGACTTTC	CASSVQGGGANVLTF
TRBV29-1	.	.	TRBJ2-7	TGCAGCGCCCGGGGGGCGGCCTACGAGCAGTACTTC	CSARGAAYEQYF
TRBV24-1	once	TRBD1	TRBJ2-7	TGTGCCACCAGTGATGAAGACAGGGGGTCTCCCGAGCAGTACTTC	CATSDEDRGSPEQYF
TRBV29-1	.	TRBD2	TRBJ2-1	TGCAGCGTTCTTAGCGGGGGGAAGGCGTATGAGCAGTTCTTC	CSVLSGGKAYEQFF
TRBV24-1	.	TRBD2	TRBJ2-3	TGTGCCACCTCTCTAGCGGGAGGGTTAGATACGCAGTATTTT	CATSLAGGLDTQYF
TRBV19	.	.	TRBJ2-1	TGTGCCTCCCAAGCAGAACTAGACTACAATGAGCAGTTCTTC	CASQAELDYNEQFF
TRBV12-3/TRBV12-4	.	.	TRBJ1-2	TGTGCCAGCAGTTTACTGGCAGGGGGCTACACCTTC	CASSLLAGGYTF
TRBV23-1	.	.	TRBJ2-3	TGCGCCAGCAGTCAGGGCCTGGCACCCACTAGCACAGATACGCAGTATTTT	CASSQGLAPTSTDTQYF
TRBV6-2/TRBV6-3	.	.	TRBJ2-7	TGTGCCAGCAGTTCGTACTCGACAGGACCGCTTGGGGGTTACGAGCAGTACTTC	CASSSYSTGPLGGYEQYF
TRBV11-3	.	.	TRBJ1-1	TGTGCCAGCAGCGAGGGATTTTCAGGAAACACTGAAGCTTTCTTT	CASSEGFSGNTEAFF
TRBV10-1	.	.	TRBJ1-5	TGCGCCAGCAGTGAGGGCCTAGGCCGTCGGGTCCAGGGGCCCCAGCATTTT	CASSEGLGRRVQGPQHF
TRBV6-5	.	.	TRBJ2-7	TGTGCCAGCAGTTACTCGCCGAACAGCTACGAGCAGTACTTC	CASSYSPNSYEQYF
TRBV7-2	many	.	TRBJ1-5	TGTGCCAGCAGCTCGGACAGAGCTTATAGCAATCAGCCCCAGCATTTT	CASSSDRAYSNQPQHF
TRBV6-4	.	TRBD2	TRBJ2-2	TGTGCCAGCAAGCGGGATTCGAACACCGGGGAGCTGTTTTTT	CASKRDSNTGELFF
TRBV20-1	.	.	TRBJ2-3	TGCAGTGCGAGACAGTCAGATACGCAGTATTTT	CSARQSDTQYF
TRBV5-6	once	.	TRBJ1-2	TGTGCCAGCAGCTTGACGGCTAACTATGGCTACACCTTC	CASSLTANYGYTF
TRBV27	.	.	TRBJ1-4	TGTGCCAGCAGTATGACAGTTCTTAATGAAAAACTGTTTTTT	CASSMTVLNEKLFF
TRBV7-9	few	.	TRBJ2-7	TGTGCCAGCAGCCTCTCAGGGATCTACGAGCAGTACTTC	CASSLSGIYEQYF
TRBV5-6	.	.	TRBJ2-7	TGTGCCAGCAGCTTCAAGGGGGCCTACGAGCAGTACTTC	CASSFKGAYEQYF
TRBV2	.	TRBD2	TRBJ2-4	TGTGCCAGCAGTACGGGACTAGCGGGAATTCAGTACTTC	CASSTGLAGIQYF
TRBV4-1	.	TRBD1	TRBJ1-1	TGCGCCAGCAGCAGAGACAGGGGTAACACTGAAGCTTTCTTT	CASSRDRGNTEAFF
TRBV19	.	.	TRBJ1-2	TGTGCCAGTAGTAATGGGCCTGATTTTAACTATGGCTACACCTTC	CASSNGPDFNYGYTF
TRBV27	.	.	TRBJ1-6	TGTGCCAGCAGAAAACCCGTCAGGGGCGTTAATTCACCCCTCCACTTT	CASRKPVRGVNSPLHF
TRBV28	.	TRBD1	TRBJ2-7	TGTGCCAGCGGAAAGACAGGGTGGTACGAGCAGTACTTC	CASGKTGWYEQYF
TRBV21-1	.	.	TRBJ2-5	TGTGCCAGCAGCAAATTAGGGGACAGGGAAGAGACCCAGTACTTC	CASSKLGDREETQYF
TRBV4-1	.	TRBD1	TRBJ2-1	TGCGCCAGCAGCCGAACAGGGGGCGGTGAGCAGTTCTTC	CASSRTGGGEQFF
TRBV29-1	.	.	TRBJ2-1	TGCAGCGGAGGGGGGGGCGAGCAGTTCTTC	CSGGGGEQFF
TRBV28	.	.	TRBJ1-1	TGTGCCAGCAGTGTACGCGGAACAGGGAACACTGAAGCTTTCTTT	CASSVRGTGNTEAFF
TRBV6-5	once	TRBD1	TRBJ2-2	TGTGCCAGCAGTTCGGGGGCCGGGACAGGGTTCGGGGAGCTGTTTTTT	CASSSGAGTGFGELFF
TRBV19	.	TRBD2	TRBJ2-2	TGTGCCAGTAGTAGGGGACTAGCGGGAGGTATCACCGGGGAGCTGTTTTTT	CASSRGLAGGITGELFF
TRBV28	.	TRBD1	TRBJ1-2	TGTGCCAGCAGTCTCGCAGGGGGTGGCTACACCTTC	CASSLAGGGYTF
TRBV28	.	.	TRBJ2-5	TGTGCCAGCAGTTTCGGGTGGGAGACCCAGTACTTC	CASSFGWETQYF
TRBV6-1	.	.	TRBJ1-1	TGTGCCAGCAGTGACCGCGCCATCGAGACTGAAGCTTTCTTT	CASSDRAIETEAFF